This entry describes one T cell receptor beta chain. These data are taken from a study of Graves' ophthalmopathy and Graves' hyperthyroidism. Germline V gene lookup returns CDR1 SNHLY and CDR2 FYNNEI. This CDR3 contains 14 residues. The trim removed 7 bases at V and 7 bases at J, leaving 11 bases unmatched. As the template, RNA transcripts were used to amplify TCR beta CDR3 regions. Investigators did first-round RT-PCR with HTBI primers, then second-round multiplex PCR. TCRdb used MiXCR to reprocess the multiplex PCR reads, holding one entry per CDR3 protein. The top ten clones hold approximately 46% of a sample with about 740,000 distinct CDR3 sequences, roughly 40% of them seen once.

The TCR was taken from an adult man with Graves' ophthalmopathy. The sample taken for sequencing was peripheral blood. The J gene is TRBJ2-5, the V gene TRBV2, with 8 bases aligning to TRBD1. CDR3 loop: CASTVGQGVGTQYF. The CDR3, as DNA: TGTGCCAGCACCGTCGGACAGGGTGTCGGGACCCAGTACTTC.